The T cell receptor beta chain described here comes from a study of T cell responses to AZD1222 COVID-19 vaccine (dated by TCRdb to 2020 to 2023). With respect to the entire study: AZD1222 recipients with second doses at about 4 weeks or about 12 weeks were pooled, because spike-specific TCR depth and breadth did not differ between schedules. TCR sequencing was performed for about 250 trial participants, of whom roughly 200 were given two doses of AZD1222 and some 26 were given two doses of MenACWY control vaccine. Trial participants were enrolled by age into 18-55, 56-69 and 70-plus year subgroups, with around 150, 28 and 57 TCR-sequenced participants respectively.

Remarks on this clone: It lacks a known antigen. Base-call qualities are not available, and no considerably larger clone is one nucleotide away.

The research as a whole found: Conclusions about previously exposed vaccinees are limited, since just 6 or 7 AZD1222 recipients were seropositive for SARS-CoV-2 at baseline. Participants were mostly white British, with more females than males. The authors suggested clonal diversity may have been underestimated. Because no day 14 peak-response samples were available, the repertoires could be characterized only after the peak T cell response. In the small 56-69-year group, the increase in depth fell short of significance, most likely because of low power. After two AZD1222 doses, both the breadth and the depth of spike-specific TCRs were significantly higher than at day 0 and than in MenACWY recipients. Epitopes outside the regions mutated in the B.1.351 and B.1.1.7 variants were reportedly recognized by nearly half of the unique spike-specific TCRs. The vaccine-associated CD4 TCRs covered the entire spike protein, and the dominant responses fell in regions 160-218 and 743-854.

The time point label for this specimen denotes: baseline before first vaccination. Vaccinee samples were obtained from the UK trials COV001 and COV002, which included a single-blind randomized controlled phase 2/3 trial of AZD1222 (ChAdOx1 nCoV-19) in healthy adults. For TCRbeta chain sequencing, PBMC samples from trial participants were taken at day 0 and at day 28 after the second dose. CDR3 length: 12 amino acids, cysteine to phenylalanine. CDR3 DNA is the only sequence kept; it has 36 bases, read in frame from the first base. Trimming takes 6 bases from V and 2 bases from J, and the germline ends sit 8 bases apart. The CDR3 regions of human TCRbeta chains were subjected to immunosequencing. On the authors' methods: Repertoire TCRs were checked for matches against a reference library of SARS-CoV-2-specific TCRs that had been generated using the MIRA antigen-specificity platform. Breadth was defined as the fraction of unique TCRs that were SARS-CoV-2-associated, and depth was defined as the fraction of total T cells that were SARS-CoV-2-associated. Using the MIRA data, every spike-specific TCR was mapped to the spike region that the TCR reacted to and assigned to either a CD4 or a CD8 class. Log10-transformed breadth and depth values were compared by one-way ANOVA with Sidak's multiple comparisons tests. The immuneACCESS repertoire file appears here via TCRdb, limited to in-frame rearrangements. These files lack a portion of the clones; in checked studies, under half of the deficit traces to unresolved V genes, and the cause of the others is not known. D and trimming come from the DNA, and the V and J calls and clone size come from that table. The sample has 85,000 to 120,000 clones on record, approximately 87% of them singletons. The leading ten clones occupy approximately 4.7% of the sample.

The sequence joins TRBV12-3 or TRBV12-4 to TRBJ2-7, with the D gene not confidently named. The TCR originated in an adult in good health. Material: peripheral blood, obtained on day 0 of AZD1222 vaccination. The CDR3 protein sequence reads: CASRRSAYEQYF. The nucleotide sequence reads TGTGCCAGCAGACGTTCCGCCTACGAGCAGTACTTC.